The 27 T cell receptor beta chains below were found in one sample sequenced in a study of T cell changes during pregnancy in multiple sclerosis. Repertoires were generated with immunoSEQ multiplex PCR, while TCRdb's copy carries only in-frame clones and drops some. The table includes 29,000 or so clones, 89% detected once. Material: CD8+ T cells from peripheral blood mononuclear cells, obtained after pregnancy. These receptors came from a female donor with multiple sclerosis, enrolled in a pregnancy study.

The genes are TRBV7-9 and TRBJ2-1, with 7 nucleotides matching TRBD2. Per the germline V gene, CDR1 is SEHNR and CDR2 is FQNEAQ (reference sequence). The CDR3 sequence is 16 residues long. Losses at the gene ends were 5 bases for V and 0 bases for J; bases not matched to a gene: 7. Here the CDR3 reads CASSLSGLSSYNEQFF. CDR3 coding DNA: TGTGCCAGCAGCCTTAGCGGGCTTAGCTCCTACAATGAGCAGTTCTTC.

This sequence joins TRBV5-1 and TRBJ2-6; 9 bases line up with TRBD1. Germline V gene sequence: CDR1 SGHRS, CDR2 YFSETQ. CDR3 length equals 16 residues. J gave up 6 bases and V 3 bases, and 7 bases lay outside the gene matches. CDR3 in amino acids: CASSSGQGYEANVLTF. DNA for the CDR3: TGCGCCAGCAGCTCGGGACAGGGTTACGAGGCCAACGTCCTGACTTTC.

The genes are TRBV11-3 and TRBJ2-7, with TRBD1 matching 7 bases. Trimming took 4 bases from V and 2 from J; bases not matched to a gene: 8. The CDR3 covers 15 residues. Germline values: CDR1 SGHNT, CDR2 YENEEA. The CDR3 reads CASSSYRDSTYEQYF. The CDR3 nucleotides read TGTGCCAGCAGCTCCTACCGGGACAGCACCTACGAGCAGTACTTC.

The gene calls are TRBV11-2 and TRBJ2-5; the match to TRBD2 covers 11 bases. This CDR3 is built from 16 residues. Germline loops: CDR1 SGHAT, CDR2 FQNNGV. Unmatched junction bases numbered 7, after V lost 4 bases and J lost 3 bases. CDR3 DNA sequence: TGTGCCAGCAGCTCAGGCCCACTAGCGGGAGAAGAGACCCAGTACTTC. Amino acid sequence: CASSSGPLAGEETQYF.

The rearrangement joins TRBV15 to TRBJ2-7, with TRBD2 matching over 7 bases. This CDR3 is 14 amino acids long. Germline CDR1 LNHNV, CDR2 YYDKDF (reference sequence). The ends lost 3 bases at V and 4 bases at J; junction bases unmatched: 6. CDR3 sequence reads: CATSSLWEGYEQYF. The CDR3 region has the DNA TGTGCCACCAGCAGCCTCTGGGAGGGATACGAGCAGTACTTC.

The genes are TRBV7-3 and TRBJ2-7; 10 bases align to TRBD2. The germline CDR1 and CDR2 sequences are SGHTA and FQGTGA. After removal of 5 bases from V and 7 bases from J, the junction contained 8 bases not matched to a gene. CDR3 length equals 14 residues. CDR3 sequence (DNA): TGTGCCAGCAGCGAGTCTAGCGGGAGTGGTGAGCAGTACTTC. Its translation: CASSESSGSGEQYF.

The chain links TRBV7-6 to TRBJ2-1; a possible D gene is TRBD2 (5 bases). Trimming removed 4 bases at V and 4 bases at J, with 8 bases between. This CDR3 has 13 residues. The germline V gene encodes CDR1 SGHVS and CDR2 FNYEAQ. The CDR3 loop is CASSSDLYNEQFF. CDR3 DNA sequence: TGTGCCAGCAGCTCGGACTTGTACAATGAGCAGTTCTTC.

The J gene is TRBJ2-7, the V gene TRBV7-9, with 10 nucleotides matching TRBD2. The length of the CDR3 is 16 residues. CDR1 and CDR2 from the germline V gene are SEHNR and FQNEAQ (reference sequence). The V and J ends lost 4 bases and 4 bases, in that order; junction bases with no gene match: 10. The CDR3 DNA reads as TGTGCCAGCAGCTCGCGGACTAGCGGAAACCGATACGAGCAGTACTTC. Protein product: CASSSRTSGNRYEQYF. Looking up the rest from reference TRBV7-9 and TRBJ2-7 gives the full variable domain: DTGVSQNPRHKITKRGQNVTFRCDPISEHNRLYWYRQTLGQGPEFLTYFQNEAQLEKSRLLSDRFSAERPKGSFSTLEIQRTEQGDSAMYLCASSSRTSGNRYEQYFGPGTRLTVT.

The V and J genes are TRBV6-6 and TRBJ2-7; tentative D call: TRBD1 (6 bases). The V and J ends lost 2 bases and 4 bases respectively, with 6 bases between them. This CDR3 region has 12 residues. In germline, CDR1 is MNHNY, CDR2 SVGAGI (reference sequence). The CDR3 coding sequence is TGTGCCAGCAGTTACACAGGGTACGAGCAGTACTTC. Its protein is CASSYTGYEQYF.

The V gene is TRBV4-1, the J gene TRBJ2-1; weak D call: TRBD2 (5 bases). Germline CDR1 is MGHRA and CDR2 is YSYEKL. V was cut by 1 base and J by 4 bases, with 5 bases left in between. This CDR3 contains 13 residues. CDR3 bases: TGCGCCAGCAGCCAAGGGACTTACAATGAGCAGTTCTTC. As protein: CASSQGTYNEQFF.

The chain employs TRBV28 and TRBJ2-6; the D gene is possibly TRBD2 (6 bases). The V gene lost 4 bases and the J gene lost 0 bases, with 10 bases spanning the gap. Per the germline V gene, CDR1 is MDHEN and CDR2 is SYDVKM. The CDR3 sequence is 16 residues long. The CDR3 here is CASSWGDLSGANVLTF. The CDR3 bases are TGTGCCAGCAGTTGGGGGGATCTCTCTGGGGCCAACGTCCTGACTTTC.

The chain is built from TRBV5-6 and TRBJ2-7; D uncertain. The CDR3 consists of 13 residues. Trimming removed 3 bases from V and 4 bases from J, with 11 bases in between. Germline CDR1 and CDR2: SGHDT and YYEEEE. CDR3 protein: CASSSSTVYEQYF. The CDR3 DNA is TGTGCCAGCAGCTCGTCTACTGTGTACGAGCAGTACTTC. The full variable domain, rest sourced from reference TRBV5-6 and TRBJ2-7, is DAGVTQSPTHLIKTRGQQVTLRCSPKSGHDTVSWYQQALGQGPQFIFQYYEEEERQRGNFPDRFSGHQFPNYSSELNVNALLLGDSALYLCASSSSTVYEQYFGPGTRLTVT.

The genes are TRBV6-1 and TRBJ2-1; 7 nucleotides match TRBD2. With V trimmed by 10 bases and J by 6 bases, 9 bases remained unmatched. From germline, CDR1 is MNHNS and CDR2 SASEGT. This CDR3 has 13 residues. This CDR3 reads CATGLVDRNEQFF. The CDR3 nucleotides read TGTGCCACCGGACTAGTAGACCGCAATGAGCAGTTCTTC.

The CDR3 loop is CASSLYQTGTNYGYTF. The CDR3 coding sequence is TGTGCCAGCAGCTTATACCAGACGGGGACTAACTATGGCTACACCTTC. The rearrangement uses TRBV7-9 and TRBJ1-2; D unclear. The CDR3 has 16 amino acids. Germline V gene data show CDR1 as SEHNR and CDR2 as FQNEAQ (reference sequence). Trimming took off 2 bases at V and 0 bases at J, with 13 bases between the two ends.

V and J are TRBV14 and TRBJ1-1; weak D call: TRBD1 (6 bases). Germline CDR1 is SGHDN and CDR2 is FVKESK. The V gene lost 3 bases and the J gene lost 2 bases, with 13 bases spanning the gap. The CDR3 contains 15 residues. The CDR3 reads CASSHRQDYNTEAFF. The CDR3 nucleotides are TGTGCCAGCAGCCACCGACAGGATTACAACACTGAAGCTTTCTTT.

The J gene is TRBJ1-1, the V gene TRBV28; D is perhaps TRBD1 (6 bases). V lost 3 bases to trimming and J lost 5 bases, with 16 bases between them. CDR3 length equals 15 residues. Germline-derived CDR1 and CDR2 are MDHEN and SYDVKM. CDR3 region: CASSLTRGGKTEAFF. CDR3 coding DNA: TGTGCCAGCAGTTTGACCCGGGGGGGCAAAACTGAAGCTTTCTTT.

The chain carries TRBV9 and TRBJ2-2, with D perhaps matching TRBD1 (9 bases). From germline, CDR1 is SGDLS and CDR2 YYNGEE. V shed 4 bases and J shed 1 base, with 14 bases lying between them. This CDR3 contains 16 residues. DNA of the CDR3: TGTGCCAGCAGCCGGGGGGGACAGGGGAACACCGGGGAGCTGTTTTTT. Protein product: CASSRGGQGNTGELFF.

The chain uses TRBV6-6 and TRBJ2-7; 7 nucleotides match TRBD2. In germline, CDR1 is MNHNY, CDR2 SVGAGI (reference sequence). The CDR3 is made up of 15 amino acids. V shed 3 bases, J shed 5 bases, and the junction held 10 bases outside the gene matches. CDR3 coding DNA: TGTGCCAGCAGTTATTTTGGCGGGAGTCCCCACGAGCAGTACTTC. It specifies CASSYFGGSPHEQYF.

J is TRBJ2-7 and V is TRBV6-4; 8 nucleotides agree with TRBD2. V was pared by 11 bases and J by 2 bases, with 11 bases of the junction left unmatched. This CDR3 has 14 residues. CDR1 and CDR2 (germline): MRHNA, SNTAGT. The CDR3 DNA reads as TGTGCCGCTTCTTGTGCGGGAGGCACCTACGAGCAGTACTTC. Its protein product is CAASCAGGTYEQYF.

The chain is built from TRBV19 and TRBJ1-5; D not resolved. Germline CDR1 is LNHDA and CDR2 is SQIVND (reference sequence). This CDR3 is built from 13 residues. Trimming shortened V by 5 bases and J by 0 bases, and 5 bases separated the two germline ends. DNA for the CDR3: TGTGCCAGTAGTGTCAATAGCAATCAGCCCCAGCATTTT. Translating gives CASSVNSNQPQHF.

The rearrangement uses TRBV29-1 and TRBJ2-3, with TRBD2 identical over 9 bases. The germline V gene encodes CDR1 SQVTM and CDR2 ANQGSEA. The trim removed 3 bases at V and 5 bases at J, leaving 3 bases unmatched. This CDR3 contains 13 residues. CDR3 coding DNA: TGCAGCGTTGAGCGGGAGGGCCTAGATACGCAGTATTTT. This encodes CSVEREGLDTQYF.

V usage is TRBV7-9 and J usage is TRBJ2-7, with D tentatively TRBD1 (5 bases). The V end was cut by 4 bases, the J end by 3 bases, with 19 bases between. The CDR3 sequence is 16 residues long. CDR1 is SEHNR, CDR2 FQNEAQ, per germline (reference sequence). The CDR3 coding sequence is TGTGCCAGCAGCTCCCTAGACAGTCCCCCGAGCTACGAGCAGTACTTC. Its translation: CASSSLDSPPSYEQYF.

The chain combines TRBV29-1 with TRBJ2-3; 7 positions match TRBD1. Germline trimming cut 3 bases from V and 6 bases from J; bases unmatched to any gene: 12. CDR1 is SQVTM and CDR2 is ANQGSEA in the germline V gene. This CDR3 spans 15 amino acids. This CDR3 reads CSVESGQEASDTQYF. As DNA, the CDR3 is TGCAGCGTTGAGTCCGGACAGGAGGCTTCTGATACGCAGTATTTT.

The chain joins TRBV4-3 to TRBJ2-5, with D possibly being TRBD1 (6 bases). CDR1 is LGHNA and CDR2 is YSLEER in the germline V gene. The CDR3 totals 15 residues. The V end lost 1 base, the J end lost 5 bases, and 14 bases lay between the germline ends. CDR3 amino acids: CASSQVGTLFETQYF. For the CDR3, the DNA is TGCGCCAGCAGCCAAGTTGGGACACTATTTGAGACCCAGTACTTC.

The rearrangement links TRBV4-2 to TRBJ2-3; TRBD2 matches at 7 bases. V shed 1 base and J 4 bases; nucleotides not matched to a gene: 5. The CDR3 length is 15 residues. CDR1 is LGHNA, CDR2 YNFKEQ, per germline. The CDR3 loop reads CASSQAAGEADTQYF. In nucleotides, the CDR3 is TGTGCCAGCAGCCAAGCGGCGGGAGAGGCAGATACGCAGTATTTT.

Only one count was recorded for this clone. The rearrangement uses TRBV19 and TRBJ1-5; possible D gene TRBD1, 6 bases. The germline V gene encodes CDR1 LNHDA and CDR2 SQIVND (reference sequence). The V and J ends lost 11 bases and 5 bases respectively, with 22 bases between them. The CDR3 length is 15 residues. The CDR3 is CASRNRAYVDQPQHF. In nucleotides, the CDR3 is TGTGCCTCCCGAAACAGGGCTTATGTAGATCAGCCCCAGCATTTT.

J is TRBJ1-1 and V is TRBV15, with 7 bases that match TRBD1. The germline V gene has CDR1 LNHNV and CDR2 YYDKDF (reference sequence). The V segment lost 5 bases and the J segment 0 bases; nucleotides outside the gene matches: 12. This CDR3 region has 17 residues. The CDR3 coding sequence is TGTGCCACCAGCGGATACGGGACAGCTGAAATGAACACTGAAGCTTTCTTT. Translation gives CATSGYGTAEMNTEAFF.